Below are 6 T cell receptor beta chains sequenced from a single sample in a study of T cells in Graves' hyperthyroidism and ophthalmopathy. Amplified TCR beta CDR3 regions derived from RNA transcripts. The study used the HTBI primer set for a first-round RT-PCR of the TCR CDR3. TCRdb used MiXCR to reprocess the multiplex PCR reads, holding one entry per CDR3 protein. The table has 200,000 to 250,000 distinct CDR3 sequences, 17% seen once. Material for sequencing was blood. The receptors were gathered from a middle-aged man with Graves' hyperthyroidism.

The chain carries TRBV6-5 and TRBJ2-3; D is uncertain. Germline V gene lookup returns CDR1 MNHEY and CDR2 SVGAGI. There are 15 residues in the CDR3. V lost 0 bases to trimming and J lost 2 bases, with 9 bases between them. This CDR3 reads CASSYSSRITDTQYF. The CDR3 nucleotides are TGTGCCAGCAGTTACTCGAGCAGGATCACAGATACGCAGTATTTT.

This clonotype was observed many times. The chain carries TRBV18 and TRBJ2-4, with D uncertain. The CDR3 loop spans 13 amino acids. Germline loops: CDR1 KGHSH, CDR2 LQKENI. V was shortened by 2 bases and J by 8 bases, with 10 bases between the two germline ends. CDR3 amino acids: CASSPGVDDIQYF. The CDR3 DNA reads TGTGCCAGCTCACCAGGGGTGGACGACATTCAGTACTTC.

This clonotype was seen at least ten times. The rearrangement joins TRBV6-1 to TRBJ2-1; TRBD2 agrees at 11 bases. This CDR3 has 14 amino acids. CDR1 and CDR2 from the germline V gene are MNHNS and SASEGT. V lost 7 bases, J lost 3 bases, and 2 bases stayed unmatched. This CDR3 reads CASITSGSYNEQFF. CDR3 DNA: TGTGCCAGCATAACTAGCGGGAGCTACAATGAGCAGTTCTTC.

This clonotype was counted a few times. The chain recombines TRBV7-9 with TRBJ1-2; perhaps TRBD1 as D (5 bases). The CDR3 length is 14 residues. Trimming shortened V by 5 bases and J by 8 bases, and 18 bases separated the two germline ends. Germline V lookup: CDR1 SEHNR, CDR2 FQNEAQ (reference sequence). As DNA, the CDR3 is TGTGCCAGCAGCCCCGGAGGAGGGGCGCAAGGCTACACCTTC. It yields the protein CASSPGGGAQGYTF. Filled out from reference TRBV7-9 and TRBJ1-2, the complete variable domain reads DTGVSQNPRHKITKRGQNVTFRCDPISEHNRLYWYRQTLGQGPEFLTYFQNEAQLEKSRLLSDRFSAERPKGSFSTLEIQRTEQGDSAMYLCASSPGGGAQGYTFGSGTRLTVV.

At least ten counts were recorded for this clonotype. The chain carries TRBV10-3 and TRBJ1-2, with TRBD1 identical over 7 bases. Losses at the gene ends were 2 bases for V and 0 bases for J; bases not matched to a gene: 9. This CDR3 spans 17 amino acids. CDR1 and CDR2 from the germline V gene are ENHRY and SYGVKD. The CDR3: CAISEMAGGASNYGYTF. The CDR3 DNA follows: TGTGCCATCAGTGAGATGGCAGGGGGAGCGTCTAACTATGGCTACACCTTC.

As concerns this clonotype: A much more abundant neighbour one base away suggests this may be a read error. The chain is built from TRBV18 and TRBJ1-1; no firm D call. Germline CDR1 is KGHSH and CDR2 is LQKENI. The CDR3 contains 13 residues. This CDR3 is CASTRTMNTESFF. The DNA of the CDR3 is TGTGCCAGCACCCGTACGATGAACACTGAATCTTTCTTT.